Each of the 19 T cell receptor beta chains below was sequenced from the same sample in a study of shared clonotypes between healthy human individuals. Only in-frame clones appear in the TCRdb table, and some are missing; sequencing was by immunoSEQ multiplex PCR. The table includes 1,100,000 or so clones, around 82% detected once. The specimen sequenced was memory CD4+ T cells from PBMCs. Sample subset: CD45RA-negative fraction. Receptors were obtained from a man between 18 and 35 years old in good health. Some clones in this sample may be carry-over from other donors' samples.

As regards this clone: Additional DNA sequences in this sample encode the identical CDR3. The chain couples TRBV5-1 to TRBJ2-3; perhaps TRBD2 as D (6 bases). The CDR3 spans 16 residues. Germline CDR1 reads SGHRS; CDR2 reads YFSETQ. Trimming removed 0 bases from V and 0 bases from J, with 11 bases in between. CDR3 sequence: CASSLGSGPSTDTQYF. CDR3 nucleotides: TGCGCCAGCAGCTTGGGGAGCGGGCCTAGCACAGATACGCAGTATTTT.

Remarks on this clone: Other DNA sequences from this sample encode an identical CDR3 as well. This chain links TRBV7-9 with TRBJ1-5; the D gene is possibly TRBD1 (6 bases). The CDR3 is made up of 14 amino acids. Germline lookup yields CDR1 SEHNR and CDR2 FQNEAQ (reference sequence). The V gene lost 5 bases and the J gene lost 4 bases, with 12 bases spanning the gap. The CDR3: CASSLTGANQPQHF. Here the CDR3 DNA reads TGTGCCAGCAGCCTTACGGGGGCGAATCAGCCCCAGCATTTT. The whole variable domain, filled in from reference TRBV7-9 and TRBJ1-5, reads DTGVSQNPRHKITKRGQNVTFRCDPISEHNRLYWYRQTLGQGPEFLTYFQNEAQLEKSRLLSDRFSAERPKGSFSTLEIQRTEQGDSAMYLCASSLTGANQPQHFGDGTRLSIL.

CDR3 nucleotide sequence: TGTGCCAGCAGTGAAACCGGAAAACTGTTTTTT. Protein product: CASSETGKLFF. The chain joins TRBV6-1 to TRBJ1-4; D remains unclear. CDR1 and CDR2 (germline): MNHNS, SASEGT. The CDR3 totals 11 residues. The germline V and J ends were trimmed by 2 bases and 10 bases, with 5 bases remaining between them.

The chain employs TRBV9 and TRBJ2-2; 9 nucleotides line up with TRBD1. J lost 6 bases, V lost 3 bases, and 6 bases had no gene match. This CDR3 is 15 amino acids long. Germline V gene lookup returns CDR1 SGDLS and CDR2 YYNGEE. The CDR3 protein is CASSARGQGAGELFF. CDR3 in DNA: TGTGCCAGCAGCGCGAGGGGACAGGGCGCCGGGGAGCTGTTTTTT.

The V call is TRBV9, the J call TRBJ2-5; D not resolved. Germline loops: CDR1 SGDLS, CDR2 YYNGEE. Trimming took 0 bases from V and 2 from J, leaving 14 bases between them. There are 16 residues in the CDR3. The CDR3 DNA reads TGTGCCAGCAGCGTAGGTGGGCAGGCTCGGCAAGAGACCCAGTACTTC. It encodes CASSVGGQARQETQYF.

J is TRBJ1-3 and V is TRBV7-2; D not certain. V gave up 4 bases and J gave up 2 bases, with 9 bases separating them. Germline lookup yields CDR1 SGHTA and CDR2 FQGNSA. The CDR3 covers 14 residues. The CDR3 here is CASSSDGPGNTIYF. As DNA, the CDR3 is TGTGCCAGCAGCTCGGACGGACCTGGAAACACCATATATTTT.

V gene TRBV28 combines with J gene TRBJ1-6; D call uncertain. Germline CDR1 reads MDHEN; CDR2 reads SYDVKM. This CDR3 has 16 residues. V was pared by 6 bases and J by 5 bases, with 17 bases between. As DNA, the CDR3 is TGTGCCAGCAGCCTATGGGTCCGGCGGGATAATTCACCCCTCCACTTT. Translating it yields CASSLWVRRDNSPLHF.

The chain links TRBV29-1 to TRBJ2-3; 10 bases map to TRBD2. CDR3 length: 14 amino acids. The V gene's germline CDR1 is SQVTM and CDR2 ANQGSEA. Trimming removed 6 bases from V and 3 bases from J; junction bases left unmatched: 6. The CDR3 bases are TGCAGCGTGGTTAGCGGGAGGCTAACAGATACGCAGTATTTT. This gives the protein CSVVSGRLTDTQYF.

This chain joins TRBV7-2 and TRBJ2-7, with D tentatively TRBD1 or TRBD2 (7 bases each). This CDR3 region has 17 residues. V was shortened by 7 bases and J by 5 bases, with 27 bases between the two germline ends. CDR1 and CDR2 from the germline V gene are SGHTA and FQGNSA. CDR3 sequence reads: CASIEQSGGAVGHEQYF. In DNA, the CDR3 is TGTGCCAGCATTGAACAATCAGGGGGGGCCGTCGGGCACGAGCAGTACTTC.

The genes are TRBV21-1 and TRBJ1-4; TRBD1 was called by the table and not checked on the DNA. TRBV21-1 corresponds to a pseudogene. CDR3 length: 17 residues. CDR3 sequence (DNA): TGTGCCAGCAGCAAAACAGGGTGGACCTCTGCCAGGGAAAAACTGTTTTTT. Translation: CASSKTGWTSAREKLFF.

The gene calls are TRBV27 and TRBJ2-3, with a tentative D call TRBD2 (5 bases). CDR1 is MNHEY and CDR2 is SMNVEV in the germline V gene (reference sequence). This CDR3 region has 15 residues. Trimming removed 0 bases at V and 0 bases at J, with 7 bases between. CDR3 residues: CASSLSGGSTDTQYF. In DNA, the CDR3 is TGTGCCAGCAGTTTATCGGGCGGGAGCACAGATACGCAGTATTTT.

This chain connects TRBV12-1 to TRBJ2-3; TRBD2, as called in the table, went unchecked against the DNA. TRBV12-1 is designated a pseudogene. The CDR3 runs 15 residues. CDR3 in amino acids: CASSAGLAGVNTQYF. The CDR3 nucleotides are TGTGCCAGCAGCGCGGGACTAGCGGGAGTAAATACGCAGTATTTT.

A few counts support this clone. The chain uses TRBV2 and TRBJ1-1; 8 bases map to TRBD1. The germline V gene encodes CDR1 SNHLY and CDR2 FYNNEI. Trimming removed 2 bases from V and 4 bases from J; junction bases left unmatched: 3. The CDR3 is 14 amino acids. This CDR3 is CASSEQGAGTEAFF. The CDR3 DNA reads TGTGCCAGCAGTGAACAGGGGGCTGGCACTGAAGCTTTCTTT.

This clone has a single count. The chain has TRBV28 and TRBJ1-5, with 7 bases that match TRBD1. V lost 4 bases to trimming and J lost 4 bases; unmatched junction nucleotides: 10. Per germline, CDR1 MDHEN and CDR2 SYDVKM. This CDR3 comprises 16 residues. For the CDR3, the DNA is TGTGCCAGCAGTTCGACCCTCGACAGGGAAAATCAGCCCCAGCATTTT. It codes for CASSSTLDRENQPQHF.

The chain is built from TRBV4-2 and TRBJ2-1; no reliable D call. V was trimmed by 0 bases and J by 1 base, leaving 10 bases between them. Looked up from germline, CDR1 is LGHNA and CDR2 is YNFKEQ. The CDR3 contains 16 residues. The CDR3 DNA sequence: TGTGCCAGCAGCCAAGAAGGCAGAAGATCCTACAATGAGCAGTTCTTC. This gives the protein CASSQEGRRSYNEQFF.

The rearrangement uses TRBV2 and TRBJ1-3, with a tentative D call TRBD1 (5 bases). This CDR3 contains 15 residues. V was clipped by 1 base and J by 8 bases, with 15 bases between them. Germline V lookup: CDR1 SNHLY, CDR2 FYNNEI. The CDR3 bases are TGTGCCAGCAGTGAAGATTGGGACGGAAAATACACCATATATTTT. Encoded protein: CASSEDWDGKYTIYF. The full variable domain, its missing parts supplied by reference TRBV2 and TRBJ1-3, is EPEVTQTPSHQVTQMGQEVILRCVPISNHLYFYWYRQILGQKVEFLVSFYNNEISEKSEIFDDQFSVERPDGSNFTLKIRSTKLEDSAMYFCASSEDWDGKYTIYFGEGSWLTVV.

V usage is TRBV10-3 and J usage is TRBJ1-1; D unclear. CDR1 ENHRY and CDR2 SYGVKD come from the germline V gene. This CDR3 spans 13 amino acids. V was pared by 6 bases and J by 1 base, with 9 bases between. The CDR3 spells CAIRPMSNTEAFF. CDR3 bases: TGTGCCATCAGGCCAATGTCGAACACTGAAGCTTTCTTT.

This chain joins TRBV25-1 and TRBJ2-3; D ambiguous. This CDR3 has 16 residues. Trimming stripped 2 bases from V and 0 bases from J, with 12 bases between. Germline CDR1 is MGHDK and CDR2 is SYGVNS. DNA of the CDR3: TGTGCCAGCAGTGAAATTGGAGTAACTAGCACAGATACGCAGTATTTT. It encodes CASSEIGVTSTDTQYF.

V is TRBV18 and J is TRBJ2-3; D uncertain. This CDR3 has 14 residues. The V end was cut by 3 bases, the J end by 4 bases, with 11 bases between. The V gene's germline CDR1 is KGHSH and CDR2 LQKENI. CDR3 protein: CASSPSAVSDTQYF. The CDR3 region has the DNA TGTGCCAGCTCACCTTCGGCCGTGTCAGATACGCAGTATTTT.